The 25 T cell receptor beta chains below come from one sample, sequenced in a study of CD8+ T cells in alopecia areata. Treatment given: oral pan-JAK inhibitor, 5-10 mg twice daily. Once RNA had been extracted, it was reverse transcribed into cDNA to act as the sequencing template. Repertoires were generated with immunoSEQ multiplex PCR, while TCRdb's copy carries only in-frame clones and drops some. The table shows more than 100,000 clones, with 53% occurring only once. The source was CD4+ T cells sorted from blood, collected at week 4, from a patient treated with tofacitinib. The source is a human donor with alopecia areata.

The CDR3: CASSLVDRGKAGANVLTF. CDR3 sequence (DNA): TGTGCCAGCAGCTTAGTGGACAGGGGGAAAGCTGGGGCCAACGTCCTGACTTTC. The chain carries TRBV11-2 and TRBJ2-6, with TRBD1 matching 10 bases. The CDR3 runs 18 residues. With 1 base clipped from V and 2 bases from J, the junction kept 5 bases outside the gene matches. Germline V CDR1 and CDR2: SGHAT, FQNNGV.

This clone has only a few counts. CDR3 coding DNA: TGTGCCAGCACGTATAAGGACGGCAATGAGCAGTTCTTC. Amino acid sequence: CASTYKDGNEQFF. The chain employs TRBV6-1 and TRBJ2-1, with D hard to call. The CDR3 runs to 13 residues. Germline CDR1 and CDR2: MNHNS and SASEGT. V lost 7 bases and J lost 6, with 13 bases in between.

The chain combines TRBV29-1 with TRBJ1-2; D is unresolved. This CDR3 has 14 residues. Germline V gene sequence: CDR1 SQVTM, CDR2 ANQGSEA. V was cut by 4 bases and J by 0 bases, with 12 bases left in between. The CDR3 loop reads CSVVGRMTNYGYTF. The CDR3 DNA reads as TGCAGCGTTGTTGGACGGATGACTAACTATGGCTACACCTTC.

The chain couples TRBV30 to TRBJ1-2; no clear D gene. This CDR3 region has 12 residues. V was shortened by 2 bases and J by 3 bases, with 7 bases between the two germline ends. CDR1 GTSNPN and CDR2 SVGIG come from the germline V gene (reference sequence). In DNA form, the CDR3 reads TGTGCCTGGAGTTTGGGAGACTATGGCTACACCTTC. Amino acids: CAWSLGDYGYTF.

V gene TRBV5-6 combines with J gene TRBJ1-4, with unresolved D. Looked up from germline, CDR1 is SGHDT and CDR2 is YYEEEE. The V and J ends lost 3 bases and 5 bases respectively, with 8 bases between them. This CDR3 is built from 13 residues. The CDR3 DNA is TGTGCCAGCAGCTGGATGCAGAATGAAAAACTGTTTTTT. This encodes CASSWMQNEKLFF.

This clone occurred a few times. For the CDR3, the DNA is TGTGCCAGCAGTGAAGAGGGGTCAAATGAAAAACTGTTTTTT. Translated, it gives CASSEEGSNEKLFF. The genes are TRBV2 and TRBJ1-4; D possibly corresponds to TRBD1 (5 bases). Deletions cut 1 base from V and 5 bases from J, with 8 bases between. The CDR3 sequence is 14 residues long. From germline, CDR1 is SNHLY and CDR2 FYNNEI.

The chain carries TRBV29-1 and TRBJ2-2; TRBD1 matches at 7 bases. There are 15 residues in the CDR3. In germline, CDR1 is SQVTM, CDR2 ANQGSEA. V lost 6 bases and J lost 5; bases outside the gene matches: 12. CDR3 sequence reads: CSVVGTVRGTGELFF. In DNA form, the CDR3 reads TGCAGCGTGGTAGGGACAGTGAGAGGAACCGGGGAGCTGTTTTTT.

The rearrangement links TRBV5-4 to TRBJ2-5, with D maybe TRBD1 (6 bases). Germline V gene sequence: CDR1 SGHNT, CDR2 YYREEE (reference sequence). This CDR3 is 14 amino acids long. Trimming pared 0 bases from V and 4 bases from J, leaving 10 bases between. Written as DNA, the CDR3 is TGTGCCAGCAGCTTGGCGGCAGGGGTAGAGACCCAGTACTTC. This codes for CASSLAAGVETQYF.

This clone was recorded a few times. The genes are TRBV7-9 and TRBJ2-1, with 8 bases identical to TRBD1. CDR1 is SEHNR, CDR2 FQNEAQ, per germline (reference sequence). The J segment lost 3 bases and the V segment lost 5 bases, leaving 6 bases of the junction unmatched. The CDR3 sequence is 15 residues long. For the CDR3, the DNA is TGTGCCAGCAGCCGTGCAGGGGGCGGCTACAATGAGCAGTTCTTC. Protein sequence: CASSRAGGGYNEQFF.

The chain carries TRBV27 and TRBJ2-4; 9 bases align to TRBD1. The CDR3 is 15 residues long. Trimming took 1 base from V and 11 from J; bases not matched to a gene: 9. CDR1 is MNHEY and CDR2 is SMNVEV in the germline V gene (reference sequence). CDR3 in DNA: TGTGCCAGCAGTTTATACCCGGGACAGGGAGACGTTCAGTACTTC. This translates into CASSLYPGQGDVQYF.

The chain has TRBV5-1 and TRBJ1-1; 9 bases are shared with TRBD1. The CDR3 consists of 16 residues. The V gene end was trimmed by 3 bases and the J gene end by 4 bases; junction bases not matched to a gene: 10. CDR1 is SGHRS, CDR2 YFSETQ, per germline. CDR3 in amino acids: CASSSTGGVGATEAFF. In nucleotides, the CDR3 is TGCGCCAGCAGCTCCACAGGGGGCGTTGGGGCCACTGAAGCTTTCTTT.

CDR3 amino acids: CASSQVPTREAFF. CDR3 coding DNA: TGCGCCAGCAGCCAAGTCCCTACGAGAGAAGCTTTCTTT. V usage is TRBV4-1 and J usage is TRBJ1-1; D remains unclear. V gave up 1 base and J gave up 8 bases, with 11 bases separating them. Germline V lookup: CDR1 MGHRA, CDR2 YSYEKL. CDR3 length equals 13 residues.

J is TRBJ1-1 and V is TRBV29-1, with a possible D match to TRBD1 (6 bases). The CDR3 consists of 15 residues. CDR1 SQVTM and CDR2 ANQGSEA come from the germline V gene. Trimming took off 6 bases at V and 0 bases at J, with 17 bases between the two ends. In nucleotides, the CDR3 is TGCAGCGTGGTCCGACAGGCGCCCATGAACACTGAAGCTTTCTTT. This translates into CSVVRQAPMNTEAFF.

Details on this clone: The junction departs from the called germline gene at one end, perhaps through a read error. The chain employs TRBV6-5 and TRBJ1-4, with 9 bases fitting TRBD1. The germline V gene encodes CDR1 MNHEY and CDR2 SVGAGI. The CDR3 is 15 amino acids. CDR3 coding DNA: TGTGCCAGCAGCTACTACCCGGGACAGGGTGAAAAACTGTTTTTT. This sequence encodes CASSYYPGQGEKLFF.

The J gene is TRBJ1-6, the V gene TRBV30, with 7 bases fitting TRBD1. Germline V gene data show CDR1 as GTSNPN and CDR2 as SVGIG (reference sequence). This CDR3 comprises 12 residues. The V segment lost 6 bases and the J segment 10 bases; nucleotides outside the gene matches: 6. The CDR3 region is CACDRVGSPLHF. CDR3 nucleotides: TGTGCCTGCGACAGGGTGGGATCACCCCTCCACTTT.

The chain combines TRBV30 with TRBJ2-5; D gene unclear. Trimming pared 0 bases from V and 5 bases from J, leaving 13 bases between. CDR1 and CDR2 (germline): GTSNPN, SVGIG (reference sequence). This CDR3 is 14 amino acids long. CDR3 loop: CAWSVNRLRETQYF. The CDR3 nucleotides read TGTGCCTGGAGTGTAAACCGGCTTAGGGAGACCCAGTACTTC.

This clone was detected only a few times. The rearrangement joins TRBV7-2 to TRBJ2-2; TRBD2 is a possible D gene (5 bases). The germline gives CDR1 SGHTA, CDR2 FQGNSA. CDR3 length equals 16 residues. Trimming left V 3 bases short and J 4 bases short, with 15 bases between. The CDR3 region has the DNA TGTGCCAGCAGCTTTAGTGGTTCCGCGGGCACCGGGGAGCTGTTTTTT. It yields the protein CASSFSGSAGTGELFF.

This clone was counted only a few times. The chain has TRBV19 and TRBJ2-1, with TRBD2 matching over 8 bases. CDR1 and CDR2 from the germline V gene are LNHDA and SQIVND (reference sequence). V gave up 4 bases and J gave up 7 bases; unmatched junction bases: 9. This CDR3 has 15 residues. CDR3 nucleotides: TGTGCCAGTAGTACGGGAGGGCAAACTTGGAATGAGCAGTTCTTC. This encodes CASSTGGQTWNEQFF.

There are a few counts of this clone. This chain joins TRBV29-1 and TRBJ2-3; D not resolved. The V gene lost 4 bases and the J gene lost 2 bases, with 10 bases spanning the gap. Germline V lookup: CDR1 SQVTM, CDR2 ANQGSEA. CDR3 length equals 13 residues. CDR3 nucleotides: TGCAGCGTTGCCGGAAGGAACACAGATACGCAGTATTTT. Its translation is CSVAGRNTDTQYF.

Remarks on this clone: This CDR3 is also generated by other DNA sequences in the sample. The rearrangement links TRBV30 to TRBJ2-1; D is tentatively TRBD1 or TRBD2 (5 bases each). With 0 bases removed from V and 9 bases from J, the gap between germline ends came to 6 bases. The CDR3 contains 11 residues. The germline V gene has CDR1 GTSNPN and CDR2 SVGIG (reference sequence). The CDR3 DNA reads TGTGCCTGGAGTGTTGGGGGTGAGCAGTTCTTC. Translation gives CAWSVGGEQFF.

The chain has TRBV4-1 and TRBJ1-1; a possible D gene is TRBD1 (5 bases). Germline loops: CDR1 MGHRA, CDR2 YSYEKL. This CDR3 is 16 amino acids long. Trimming took 0 bases from V and 1 from J, leaving 12 bases between them. The CDR3 coding sequence is TGCGCCAGCAGCCAAGAAATCCAGGGATGGAACACTGAAGCTTTCTTT. This codes for CASSQEIQGWNTEAFF.

The chain has TRBV19 and TRBJ2-1; 14 bases align to TRBD2. The CDR3 is made up of 17 amino acids. The junction had 2 bases not matched to a gene; V was cut back by 3 bases and J by 1 base. Looked up from germline, CDR1 is LNHDA and CDR2 is SQIVND (reference sequence). This CDR3 is CASSIGLAGGSYNEQFF. For the CDR3, the DNA is TGTGCCAGTAGTATTGGACTAGCGGGAGGATCCTACAATGAGCAGTTCTTC.

This clone came up a few times. Other DNA sequences from this sample encode an identical CDR3 as well. V is TRBV30 and J is TRBJ2-7; unclear D gene. Germline CDR1 is GTSNPN and CDR2 is SVGIG (reference sequence). V lost 2 bases and J 0 bases, leaving 2 bases between the germline ends. CDR3 length equals 11 residues. DNA of the CDR3: TGTGCCTGGAGTATCTCCTACGAGCAGTACTTC. Amino acid sequence: CAWSISYEQYF.

This chain connects TRBV25-1 to TRBJ1-5; tentative D call: TRBD1 (6 bases). CDR3 length: 15 amino acids. The germline V gene has CDR1 MGHDK and CDR2 SYGVNS. V was cut by 3 bases and J by 0 bases, with 9 bases left in between. CDR3 coding DNA: TGTGCCAGCAGTGACAGGGGATATAGCAATCAGCCCCAGCATTTT. Translating gives CASSDRGYSNQPQHF.

V is TRBV7-9 and J is TRBJ2-3; D remains unclear. With 2 bases removed from V and 2 bases from J, the gap between germline ends came to 11 bases. Per the germline V gene, CDR1 is SEHNR and CDR2 is FQNEAQ (reference sequence). The CDR3 is 15 residues long. The CDR3 DNA is TGTGCCAGCAGCTTAAGGCCGTCCGTCACAGATACGCAGTATTTT. The encoded protein is CASSLRPSVTDTQYF.